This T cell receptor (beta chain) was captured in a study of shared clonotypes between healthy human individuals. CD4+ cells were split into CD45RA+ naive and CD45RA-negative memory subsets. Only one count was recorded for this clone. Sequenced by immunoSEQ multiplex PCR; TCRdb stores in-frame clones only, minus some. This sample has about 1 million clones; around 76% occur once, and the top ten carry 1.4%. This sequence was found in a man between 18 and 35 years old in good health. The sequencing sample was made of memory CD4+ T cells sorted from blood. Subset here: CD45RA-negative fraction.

The CDR3 region is CASSSGLAGGSEQYF. CDR3 DNA: TGTGCCAGCAGCTCGGGACTAGCGGGAGGCTCCGAGCAGTACTTC. This chain links TRBV13 with TRBJ2-7; 15 positions agree with TRBD2. The germline gives CDR1 PRHDT, CDR2 FYEKMQ (reference sequence). This CDR3 has 15 amino acids. V dropped 4 bases and J dropped 6; count of bases not matched to a gene: 4.